These 32 T cell receptor beta chains share one sample of origin, sequenced in a study of cytomegalovirus exposure and HLA in healthy donors. The PCR used 60 Vbeta and 13 Jbeta primers. Profiling relied on immunoSEQ multiplex PCR, and the TCRdb table lists in-frame clones only, not all of them. The sample contains 180,000 or so clones, 60% to 80% of which appear only once. Sequenced: PBMCs. These receptors were obtained from a man between 45 and 60 years old in good health and CMV-seropositive.

The chain's CDR3 is CASTQGGVPDTQYF. The CDR3 DNA reads as TGTGCCAGCACCCAAGGAGGGGTACCAGATACGCAGTATTTT. V usage is TRBV9 and J usage is TRBJ2-3, with D possibly TRBD2 on 6 matching bases. This CDR3 spans 14 amino acids. From germline, CDR1 is SGDLS and CDR2 YYNGEE. V was trimmed by 6 bases and J by 4 bases, leaving 15 bases between them.

The chain carries TRBV7-2 and TRBJ1-6, with D perhaps TRBD1 (6 bases). Trimming stripped 8 bases from V and 9 bases from J, with 14 bases between. The CDR3 is 13 amino acids. Germline CDR1 is SGHTA and CDR2 is FQGNSA. The CDR3 DNA sequence: TGTGCCAGCTCACAGGGATTGGGTTCACCCCTCCACTTT. Protein product: CASSQGLGSPLHF.

This clone was picked up a small number of times. This sequence joins TRBV2 and TRBJ2-1; perhaps TRBD1 as D (5 bases). CDR1 is SNHLY, CDR2 FYNNEI, per germline. V was cut by 2 bases and J by 3 bases, with 11 bases left in between. The length of the CDR3 is 15 residues. CDR3 sequence: CASSEPGSDYNEQFF. For the CDR3, the DNA is TGTGCCAGCAGTGAACCAGGGTCTGACTACAATGAGCAGTTCTTC.

This chain connects TRBV30 to TRBJ2-7, with 9 bases that match TRBD1. Germline CDR1 and CDR2: GTSNPN and SVGIG (reference sequence). CDR3 length: 13 amino acids. V shed 7 bases and J 3 bases; nucleotides not matched to a gene: 7. The CDR3 reads CAFDGTGYYEQYF. CDR3 DNA sequence: TGTGCCTTTGACGGGACAGGGTACTACGAGCAGTACTTC.

The gene calls are TRBV5-8 and TRBJ1-1, with D unresolved. V lost 0 bases, J lost 4 bases, and 7 bases lay in between. CDR1 and CDR2 (germline): SGHTS, YDEGEE. This CDR3 has 13 residues. The CDR3 reads CASSLDTSTEAFF. The DNA for the CDR3 is TGTGCCAGCAGCTTGGACACATCCACTGAAGCTTTCTTT.

In this sample, this clone turned up a few times. The genes are TRBV19 and TRBJ1-5, with D tentatively TRBD1 (5 bases). Germline loops: CDR1 LNHDA, CDR2 SQIVND (reference sequence). V lost 5 bases to trimming and J lost 2 bases, with 10 bases between them. The CDR3 length is 14 residues. CDR3 amino acids: CASSWGDGNQPQHF. CDR3 in DNA: TGTGCCAGTAGTTGGGGGGACGGCAATCAGCCCCAGCATTTT. Combining the CDR3 with reference TRBV19 and TRBJ1-5 gives the whole variable domain DGGITQSPKYLFRKEGQNVTLSCEQNLNHDAMYWYRQDPGQGLRLIYYSQIVNDFQKGDIAEGYSVSREKKESFPLTVTSAQKNPTAFYLCASSWGDGNQPQHFGDGTRLSIL.

The chain uses TRBV18 and TRBJ1-2; TRBD1 aligns across 9 bases. This CDR3 has 14 residues. Germline CDR1 KGHSH, CDR2 LQKENI. V was pared by 2 bases and J by 9 bases, with 7 bases of the junction left unmatched. CDR3 region: CASSPWDRVESYTF. Here the CDR3 DNA reads TGTGCCAGCTCACCATGGGACAGGGTGGAGAGCTACACCTTC.

This clone was detected once. This chain connects TRBV10-3 to TRBJ1-4; possibly TRBD1 for D (5 bases). Germline CDR1 ENHRY, CDR2 SYGVKD. The CDR3 spans 14 residues. V was trimmed by 6 bases and J by 0 bases, leaving 8 bases between them. The CDR3 spells CAISPTATNEKLFF. CDR3 DNA sequence: TGTGCCATCAGCCCGACAGCAACTAATGAAAAACTGTTTTTT.

The V gene is TRBV5-1, the J gene TRBJ2-3, with 8 bases matching TRBD1. Germline CDR1 is SGHRS and CDR2 is YFSETQ. V gave up 1 base and J gave up 4 bases; unmatched junction bases: 8. The length of the CDR3 is 16 residues. CDR3 residues: CASSLPGQGGSDTQYF. In nucleotides, the CDR3 is TGCGCCAGCAGCTTGCCCGGACAGGGAGGCTCAGATACGCAGTATTTT.

This rearrangement joins TRBV4-1 to TRBJ1-2; possibly TRBD1 for D (6 bases). The CDR3 sequence is 16 residues long. Germline lookup yields CDR1 MGHRA and CDR2 YSYEKL. V lost 1 base and J lost 7, with 19 bases in between. The CDR3 bases are TGCGCCAGCAGCCAAGTAGGGACAAAGGGGAGCGGTGGCTACACCTTC. This encodes CASSQVGTKGSGGYTF.

The CDR3 DNA is TGTGCCAGCAGCCTAACGAGGGCCAACGTCCTGACTTTC. Its translation is CASSLTRANVLTF. This rearrangement joins TRBV6-5 to TRBJ2-6, with D unclear. This CDR3 has 13 amino acids. The germline V gene has CDR1 MNHEY and CDR2 SVGAGI. The V end lost 6 bases, the J end lost 5 bases, and 8 bases lay between the germline ends.

This clone has only one observation. V and J are TRBV5-8 and TRBJ2-7; the match to TRBD1 covers 7 bases. Germline lookup yields CDR1 SGHTS and CDR2 YDEGEE. V lost 1 base, J lost 5 bases, and 9 bases stayed unmatched. The CDR3 spans 15 residues. In DNA form, the CDR3 reads TGTGCCAGCAGCTTGTGGCCAGGGGGTCGCGACGAGCAGTACTTC. Amino acid sequence: CASSLWPGGRDEQYF.

This sequence joins TRBV15 and TRBJ1-2; possibly TRBD1 for D (5 bases). The ends were cut back, 3 bases at V and 2 bases at J, with 10 bases in the middle. The CDR3 runs to 14 residues. Germline assignment: CDR1 LNHNV and CDR2 YYDKDF (reference sequence). The CDR3 loop is CATSRRQSNYGYTF. The CDR3 nucleotides read TGTGCCACCAGCAGGAGACAGTCCAACTATGGCTACACCTTC. The complete variable domain, with remaining parts taken from reference TRBV15 and TRBJ1-2, reads DAMVIQNPRYQVTQFGKPVTLSCSQTLNHNVMYWYQQKSSQAPKLLFHYYDKDFNNEADTPDNFQSRRPNTSFCFLDIRSPGLGDTAMYLCATSRRQSNYGYTFGSGTRLTVV.

The CDR3 coding sequence is TGTGCCAGCAGCCAACCGGGACATTCTAACACCGGGGAGCTGTTTTTT. This codes for CASSQPGHSNTGELFF. The chain carries TRBV7-8 and TRBJ2-2, with D possibly matching TRBD1 (6 bases). CDR3 length equals 16 residues. V was clipped by 5 bases and J by 2 bases, with 15 bases between them. Germline V lookup: CDR1 SGHVS, CDR2 FQNEAQ.

The chain employs TRBV19 and TRBJ2-5; 10 nucleotides align to TRBD2. The CDR3 has 17 amino acids. With 3 bases clipped from V and 1 base from J, the junction kept 8 bases outside the gene matches. Germline loops: CDR1 LNHDA, CDR2 SQIVND (reference sequence). The CDR3 DNA reads TGTGCCAGTAGTATTCTCCCTTTAGCGGGGGGCCAAGAGACCCAGTACTTC. The encoded protein is CASSILPLAGGQETQYF.

V and J are TRBV20-1 and TRBJ1-1; D uncertain. V was pared by 3 bases and J by 4 bases, with 6 bases between. The CDR3 is made up of 11 amino acids. The germline V gene has CDR1 DFQATT and CDR2 SNEGSKA (reference sequence). The CDR3 sequence: CSASASTEAFF. In DNA form, the CDR3 reads TGCAGTGCTAGTGCCAGCACTGAAGCTTTCTTT.

This clone was picked up a small number of times. The chain combines TRBV6-1 with TRBJ1-1; 12 positions match TRBD1. CDR3 length: 18 residues. The V and J ends lost 0 bases and 3 bases, in that order; junction bases with no gene match: 8. CDR1 is MNHNS, CDR2 SASEGT, per germline. CDR3 sequence: CASSEAVGTGGVYTEAFF. The CDR3 nucleotides read TGTGCCAGCAGTGAAGCGGTGGGGACAGGGGGCGTTTACACTGAAGCTTTCTTT.

The J gene is TRBJ2-6, the V gene TRBV5-1; D remains ambiguous. Germline V CDR1 and CDR2: SGHRS, YFSETQ. The CDR3 sequence is 16 residues long. Trimming removed 2 bases at V and 2 bases at J, with 11 bases between. This CDR3 reads CASSFAQVTGANVLTF. The CDR3 DNA is TGCGCCAGCAGCTTCGCGCAGGTCACTGGGGCCAACGTCCTGACTTTC.

The chain combines TRBV19 with TRBJ1-3, with 7 bases fitting TRBD1. The CDR3 has 15 residues. V shed 5 bases, J shed 0 bases, and the junction held 4 bases outside the gene matches. Germline V gene sequence: CDR1 LNHDA, CDR2 SQIVND (reference sequence). CDR3 nucleotides: TGTGCCAGTAGTGCACAGGGGAGCTCTGGAAACACCATATATTTT. This translates into CASSAQGSSGNTIYF.

In the case of this clone: This specimen includes other DNA sequences encoding the same CDR3. This rearrangement joins TRBV7-2 to TRBJ2-3, with TRBD2 matching 8 bases. Germline V gene lookup returns CDR1 SGHTA and CDR2 FQGNSA. The length of the CDR3 is 14 residues. J was trimmed by 1 base and V by 5 bases; bases with no gene match: 2. The CDR3 DNA reads as TGTGCCAGCAGCAGTAGCGGGGGCACAGATACGCAGTATTTT. As protein: CASSSSGGTDTQYF.

The V gene is TRBV5-1, the J gene TRBJ2-7; possible D gene TRBD1, 5 bases. Germline V lookup: CDR1 SGHRS, CDR2 YFSETQ. V was clipped by 4 bases and J by 1 base, with 12 bases between them. CDR3 length equals 14 residues. Written as DNA, the CDR3 is TGCGCCAGCAGCAAGACAGATGTATCCTACGAGCAGTACTTC. Translation: CASSKTDVSYEQYF.

The rearrangement links TRBV29-1 to TRBJ2-5, with 8 nucleotides matching TRBD1. CDR3 length: 12 amino acids. Per germline, CDR1 SQVTM and CDR2 ANQGSEA. Trimming at V came to 4 bases and at J to 4 bases, leaving 2 bases not matched to a gene. CDR3 region: CSVGTGLETQYF. CDR3 bases: TGCAGCGTTGGGACAGGGTTAGAGACCCAGTACTTC.

This chain joins TRBV5-1 and TRBJ2-3; tentative D call: TRBD1 (6 bases). The CDR3 contains 15 residues. The germline V gene has CDR1 SGHRS and CDR2 YFSETQ. V was pared by 4 bases and J by 3 bases, with 15 bases between. Here the CDR3 reads CASSTTGQVTDTQYF. The CDR3 coding sequence is TGCGCCAGCAGCACCACAGGGCAAGTGACAGATACGCAGTATTTT.

V is TRBV27 and J is TRBJ2-3, with 8 bases aligning to TRBD2. The germline gives CDR1 MNHEY, CDR2 SMNVEV (reference sequence). Losses at the gene ends were 10 bases for V and 3 bases for J; bases not matched to a gene: 9. The CDR3 totals 14 residues. In nucleotides, the CDR3 is TGTGCCACCGCCCGGGAGGGATTAACAGATACGCAGTATTTT. This sequence encodes CATAREGLTDTQYF.

The chain carries TRBV7-2 and TRBJ1-2, with 7 nucleotides matching TRBD1. The CDR3 length is 14 residues. Germline CDR1 and CDR2: SGHTA and FQGNSA. With V trimmed by 3 bases and J by 7 bases, 8 bases remained unmatched. The CDR3 DNA reads as TGTGCCAGCAGCTTGGACCCGACAGGGCCTGGCTACACCTTC. Translated: CASSLDPTGPGYTF.

This chain links TRBV10-3 with TRBJ1-1, with D possibly TRBD1 on 6 matching bases. This CDR3 is 12 amino acids long. Trimming stripped 11 bases from V and 4 bases from J, with 14 bases between. The germline CDR1 and CDR2 sequences are ENHRY and SYGVKD. Written as DNA, the CDR3 is TGTGCCTCCGGACAGACGGTCACTGAAGCTTTCTTT. Translation: CASGQTVTEAFF.

J is TRBJ2-2 and V is TRBV15, with D maybe TRBD1 (5 bases). Per germline, CDR1 LNHNV and CDR2 YYDKDF (reference sequence). The CDR3 totals 15 residues. V lost 0 bases and J lost 4, with 9 bases in between. The chain's CDR3 is CATSRDRVGTGELFF. The CDR3 nucleotides read TGTGCCACCAGCAGAGACAGGGTGGGCACCGGGGAGCTGTTTTTT.

The genes are TRBV6-1 and TRBJ2-4; perhaps TRBD1 as D (6 bases). The germline V gene encodes CDR1 MNHNS and CDR2 SASEGT. Trimming removed 2 bases at V and 9 bases at J, with 26 bases between. The CDR3 consists of 18 residues. The CDR3 region is CASSEQSGVPGVVGIQYF. The CDR3 bases are TGTGCCAGCAGTGAACAATCAGGGGTCCCAGGGGTGGTCGGCATTCAGTACTTC.

This clone was seen a single time. J is TRBJ1-3 and V is TRBV7-2; no reliable D call. CDR1 and CDR2 (germline): SGHTA, FQGNSA. V was cut by 0 bases and J by 0 bases, with 15 bases left in between. This CDR3 region has 18 residues. CDR3 loop: CASSLAPLPPTSGNTIYF. CDR3 sequence (DNA): TGTGCCAGCAGCTTAGCCCCCCTACCCCCAACCTCTGGAAACACCATATATTTT.

The table lists this clone with a few counts. The chain is built from TRBV5-6 and TRBJ1-4; 10 bases map to TRBD1. This CDR3 is built from 15 residues. J was trimmed by 8 bases and V by 2 bases; bases with no gene match: 6. Germline CDR1 SGHDT, CDR2 YYEEEE. The CDR3 protein is CASSLGTGEVEKLFF. CDR3 nucleotides: TGTGCCAGCAGCTTAGGGACAGGGGAGGTGGAAAAACTGTTTTTT.

This chain uses TRBV7-9 with TRBJ2-3, with D possibly matching TRBD1 (5 bases). The CDR3 spans 12 residues. Looked up from germline, CDR1 is SEHNR and CDR2 is FQNEAQ (reference sequence). Trimming removed 4 bases at V and 7 bases at J, with 9 bases between. This CDR3 is CASSSDRNTQYF. The CDR3 DNA sequence: TGTGCCAGCAGCTCTGACAGAAATACGCAGTATTTT.

This chain links TRBV5-4 with TRBJ1-2; D ambiguous. This CDR3 comprises 14 residues. V dropped 3 bases and J dropped 2 bases, with 11 bases sitting between them. Germline CDR1 SGHNT, CDR2 YYREEE (reference sequence). The CDR3: CASSSPRGNYGYTF. The CDR3 bases are TGTGCCAGCAGCTCACCCCGCGGAAACTATGGCTACACCTTC.